This T cell receptor beta chain derives from a study of T cells after posttransplantation cyclophosphamide. Germline-derived CDR1 and CDR2 are SGHTA and FQGNSA. The CDR3 is 17 residues long. V shed 5 bases, J shed 0 bases, and the junction held 9 bases outside the gene matches. Details on this clone: Its matching antigen is unknown.

Busulfan-fludarabine conditioning, marrow transplant, and cyclophosphamide on days +3 and +4 were administered. Method: immunoSEQ multiplex PCR; TCRdb's copy keeps in-frame clones and lacks some. The table includes roughly 9,800 clones, roughly 85% detected once. Findings of the study overall: TRB overlap between skin or GI tissue T cells and blood was limited.

The sample consisted of PBMCs, taken 1,700 to 2,000 days after a stem cell transplant with posttransplant cyclophosphamide. The genes are TRBV7-2 and TRBJ2-3; 9 positions agree with TRBD2. This receptor was identified in a female patient in her forties who received an allogeneic stem cell transplant from a related donor, was CMV-positive, and had no GVHD. Some T cells may have originated in the graft donor. The CDR3, as DNA: TGTGCCAGCAGCCGCTGGGTAGCGGGGGCTAGCACAGATACGCAGTATTTT. As protein: CASSRWVAGASTDTQYF.